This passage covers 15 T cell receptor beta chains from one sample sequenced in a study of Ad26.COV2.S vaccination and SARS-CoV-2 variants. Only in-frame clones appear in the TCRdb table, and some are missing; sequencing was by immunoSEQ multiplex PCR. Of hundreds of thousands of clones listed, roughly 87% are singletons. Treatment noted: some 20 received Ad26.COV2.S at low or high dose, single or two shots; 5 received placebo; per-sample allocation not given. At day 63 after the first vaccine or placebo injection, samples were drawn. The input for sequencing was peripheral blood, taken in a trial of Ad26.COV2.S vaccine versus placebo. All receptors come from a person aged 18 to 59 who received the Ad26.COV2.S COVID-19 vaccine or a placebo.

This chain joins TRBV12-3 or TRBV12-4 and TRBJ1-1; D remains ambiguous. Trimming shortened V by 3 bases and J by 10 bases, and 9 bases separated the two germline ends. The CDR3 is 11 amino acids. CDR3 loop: CASSLRSRAFF. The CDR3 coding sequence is TGTGCCAGCAGTTTGCGATCCCGAGCTTTCTTT.

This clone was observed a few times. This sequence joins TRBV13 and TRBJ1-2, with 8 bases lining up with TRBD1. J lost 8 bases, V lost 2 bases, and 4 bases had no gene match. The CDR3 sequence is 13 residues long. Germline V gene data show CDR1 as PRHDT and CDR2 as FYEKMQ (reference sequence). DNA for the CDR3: TGTGCCAGCAGCTTACCGGACAGGGAAGGCTACACCTTC. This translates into CASSLPDREGYTF.

In nucleotides, the CDR3 is TGTGCCACCAGCAGAGTTCGATCTACTCCTGGCAATCAGCCCCAGCATTTT. It encodes CATSRVRSTPGNQPQHF. The chain has TRBV15 and TRBJ1-5; D remains ambiguous. Germline V gene sequence: CDR1 LNHNV, CDR2 YYDKDF (reference sequence). The CDR3 contains 17 residues. Trimming removed 1 base at V and 2 bases at J, with 15 bases between. Full variable domain (outside the CDR3, taken from reference TRBV15 and TRBJ1-5): DAMVIQNPRYQVTQFGKPVTLSCSQTLNHNVMYWYQQKSSQAPKLLFHYYDKDFNNEADTPDNFQSRRPNTSFCFLDIRSPGLGDTAMYLCATSRVRSTPGNQPQHFGDGTRLSIL.

CDR3 residues: CASNGGLMNTEAFF. The DNA for the CDR3 is TGTGCCAGCAACGGGGGGCTCATGAACACTGAAGCTTTCTTT. The rearrangement links TRBV3-1 (or the pseudogene TRBV3-2) to TRBJ1-1; possible D gene TRBD1, 6 bases. CDR3 length: 14 residues. Germline-derived CDR1 and CDR2 are LGHDT and YNNKEL (reference sequence). V was shortened by 7 bases and J by 0 bases, with 12 bases between the two germline ends.

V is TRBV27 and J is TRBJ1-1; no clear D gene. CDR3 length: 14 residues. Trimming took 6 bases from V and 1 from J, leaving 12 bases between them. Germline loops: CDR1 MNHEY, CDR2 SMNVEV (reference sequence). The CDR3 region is CASREGLGNTEAFF. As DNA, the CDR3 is TGTGCCAGCAGGGAGGGCTTGGGGAACACTGAAGCTTTCTTT.

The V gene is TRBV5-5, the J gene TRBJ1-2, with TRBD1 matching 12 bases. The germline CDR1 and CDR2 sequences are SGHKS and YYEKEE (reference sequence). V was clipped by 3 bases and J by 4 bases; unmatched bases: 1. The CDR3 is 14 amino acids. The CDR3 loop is CASSSGQGAYGYTF. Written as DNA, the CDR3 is TGTGCCAGCAGCTCGGGACAGGGGGCCTATGGCTACACCTTC. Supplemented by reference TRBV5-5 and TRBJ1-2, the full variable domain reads DAGVTQSPTHLIKTRGQQVTLRCSPISGHKSVSWYQQVLGQGPQFIFQYYEKEERGRGNFPDRFSARQFPNYSSELNVNALLLGDSALYLCASSSGQGAYGYTFGSGTRLTVV.

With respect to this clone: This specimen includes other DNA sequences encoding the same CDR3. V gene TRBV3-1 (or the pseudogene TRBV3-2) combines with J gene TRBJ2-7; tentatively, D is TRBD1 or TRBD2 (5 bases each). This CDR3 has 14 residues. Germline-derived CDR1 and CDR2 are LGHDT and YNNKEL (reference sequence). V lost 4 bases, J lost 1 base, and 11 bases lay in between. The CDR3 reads CASSPGTGSYEQYF. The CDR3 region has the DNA TGTGCCAGCAGCCCCGGGACGGGTTCCTACGAGCAGTACTTC.

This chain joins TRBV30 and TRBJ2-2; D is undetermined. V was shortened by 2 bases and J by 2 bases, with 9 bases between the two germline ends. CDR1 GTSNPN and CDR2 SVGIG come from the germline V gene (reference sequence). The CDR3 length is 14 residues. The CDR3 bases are TGTGCCTGGAGTCGGGTCCTAAACACCGGGGAGCTGTTTTTT. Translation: CAWSRVLNTGELFF. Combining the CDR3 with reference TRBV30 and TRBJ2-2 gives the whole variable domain SQTIHQWPATLVQPVGSPLSLECTVEGTSNPNLYWYRQAAGRGLQLLFYSVGIGQISSEVPQNLSASRPQDRQFILSSKKLLLSDSGFYLCAWSRVLNTGELFFGEGSRLTVL.

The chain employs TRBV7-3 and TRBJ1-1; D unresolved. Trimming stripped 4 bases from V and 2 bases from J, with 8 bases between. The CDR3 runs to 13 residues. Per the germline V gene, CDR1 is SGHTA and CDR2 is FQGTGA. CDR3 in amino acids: CASSSQSNTEAFF. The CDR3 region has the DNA TGTGCCAGCAGCTCACAGAGTAACACTGAAGCTTTCTTT.

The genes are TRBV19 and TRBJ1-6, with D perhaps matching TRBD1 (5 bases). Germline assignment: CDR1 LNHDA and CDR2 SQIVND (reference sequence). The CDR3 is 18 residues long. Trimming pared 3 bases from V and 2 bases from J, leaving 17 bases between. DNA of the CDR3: TGTGCCAGTAGTATGATGAGGGGTCAAGGGCCCTATAATTCACCCCTCCACTTT. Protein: CASSMMRGQGPYNSPLHF.

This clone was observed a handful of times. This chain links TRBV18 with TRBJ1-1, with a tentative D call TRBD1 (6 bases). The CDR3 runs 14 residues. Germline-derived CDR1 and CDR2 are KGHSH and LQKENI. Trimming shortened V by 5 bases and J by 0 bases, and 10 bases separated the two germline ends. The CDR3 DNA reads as TGTGCCAGCTCATCGACAGGAGTGAACACTGAAGCTTTCTTT. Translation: CASSSTGVNTEAFF. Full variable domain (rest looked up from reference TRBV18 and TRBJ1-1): NAGVMQNPRHLVRRRGQEARLRCSPMKGHSHVYWYRQLPEEGLKFMVYLQKENIIDESGMPKERFSAEFPKEGPSILRIQQVVRGDSAAYFCASSSTGVNTEAFFGQGTRLTVV.

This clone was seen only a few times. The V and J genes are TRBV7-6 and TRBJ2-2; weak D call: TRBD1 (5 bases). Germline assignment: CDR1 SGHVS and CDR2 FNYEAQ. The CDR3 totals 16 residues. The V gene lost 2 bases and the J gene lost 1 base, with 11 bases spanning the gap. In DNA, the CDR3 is TGTGCCAGCAGCTTACAGGGCAGCTGGAACACCGGGGAGCTGTTTTTT. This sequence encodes CASSLQGSWNTGELFF.

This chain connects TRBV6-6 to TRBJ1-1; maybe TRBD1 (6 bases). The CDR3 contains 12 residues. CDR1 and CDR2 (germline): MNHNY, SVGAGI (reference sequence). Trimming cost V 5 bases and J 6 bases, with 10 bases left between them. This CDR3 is CASSVGGAEAFF. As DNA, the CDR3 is TGTGCCAGCAGTGTAGGGGGAGCTGAAGCTTTCTTT.

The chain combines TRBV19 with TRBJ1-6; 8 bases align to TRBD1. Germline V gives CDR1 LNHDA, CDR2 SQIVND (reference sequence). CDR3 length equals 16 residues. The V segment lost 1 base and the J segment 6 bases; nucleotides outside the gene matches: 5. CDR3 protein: CASSIGFGQGNSPLHF. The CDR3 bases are TGTGCCAGTAGTATAGGATTCGGACAGGGTAATTCACCCCTCCACTTT.

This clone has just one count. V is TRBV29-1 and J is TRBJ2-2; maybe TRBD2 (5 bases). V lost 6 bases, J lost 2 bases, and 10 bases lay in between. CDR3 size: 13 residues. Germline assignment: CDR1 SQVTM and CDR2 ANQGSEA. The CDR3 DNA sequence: TGCAGCGTAGTTGGAGGAAACACCGGGGAGCTGTTTTTT. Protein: CSVVGGNTGELFF.